This is a list of T cell receptor beta chains from one sample in a study of CD4 T cells in relation to SARS-CoV-2 and coronaviruses. Sequencing used immunoSEQ multiplex PCR; TCRdb keeps in-frame clones, though not all of them. Among under 25,000 clones, over 60% were seen once, and the ten largest hold roughly 22%. No antigen is known for these receptors. The source material was CD4+ T cells from PBMCs, cultured in vitro. Source of these receptors: a human donor in good health. CDR3s include the opening cysteine and the closing phenylalanine or tryptophan. A D gene is named only where the DNA matches it firmly. Only some rows state a clone size, as once, few, many or a class for expanded clones.

NA,TRBJ2-3,NA,TRBV3-1/TRBV3-2,CASSQDPRPTQYF,TGTGCCAGCAGCCAAGATCCCAGACCTACGCAGTATTTT
NA,TRBJ2-4,NA,TRBV25-1,CASSDYGSKNIQYF,TGTGCCAGCAGTGATTATGGGTCCAAAAACATTCAGTACTTC
NA,TRBJ2-1,NA,TRBV30,CAWTGNSYNEQFF,TGTGCCTGGACGGGCAACTCCTACAATGAGCAGTTCTTC
NA,TRBJ1-2,TRBD1,TRBV29-1,CSVEVPGQGARGYGYTF,TGCAGCGTTGAAGTCCCGGGACAGGGGGCGCGAGGCTATGGCTACACCTTC
NA,TRBJ2-1,NA,TRBV6-5,CASSYAVEIYNEQFF,TGTGCCAGCAGTTACGCGGTAGAGATTTACAATGAGCAGTTCTTC
NA,TRBJ1-1,TRBD1,TRBV9,CASSAPGGAATAFF,TGTGCCAGCAGCGCCCCAGGGGGCGCCGCGACAGCTTTCTTT
NA,TRBJ1-2,TRBD1,TRBV27,CASSPGTVYGYTF,TGTGCCAGCAGTCCAGGGACAGTCTATGGCTACACCTTC
NA,TRBJ2-5,NA,TRBV7-2,CASSFNTRETQYF,TGTGCCAGCAGCTTCAACACCCGGGAGACCCAGTACTTC
NA,TRBJ2-3,NA,TRBV13,CASTFGSGAGTQYF,TGTGCCAGCACCTTTGGTAGCGGCGCAGGTACGCAGTATTTT
NA,TRBJ2-7,TRBD1,TRBV6-6,CASRPSFRDSYEQYF,TGTGCCAGCAGACCAAGCTTCCGGGACAGCTACGAGCAGTACTTC
NA,TRBJ1-2,NA,TRBV19,CASSIAAGEGYGYTF,TGTGCCAGTAGTATAGCGGCAGGGGAAGGGTATGGCTACACCTTC
NA,TRBJ2-7,NA,TRBV3-1/TRBV3-2,CASSQGLGSIYEQYF,TGTGCCAGCAGCCAAGGGTTGGGCTCTATTTACGAGCAGTACTTC
NA,TRBJ2-2,NA,TRBV25-1,CARTWAANTGELFF,TGTGCCAGAACCTGGGCAGCGAACACCGGGGAGCTGTTTTTT
NA,TRBJ2-3,NA,TRBV6-2/TRBV6-3,CASSPWGATDTQYF,TGTGCCAGCAGCCCCTGGGGGGCGACAGATACGCAGTATTTT
NA,TRBJ1-4,NA,TRBV2,CASSESVDHKLFF,TGTGCCAGCAGTGAAAGCGTGGACCATAAACTGTTTTTT
NA,TRBJ2-5,TRBD2,TRBV4-3,CASSQDSGLEETQYF,TGCGCCAGCAGCCAAGATTCGGGACTAGAAGAGACCCAGTACTTC
NA,TRBJ1-2,TRBD1,TRBV7-2,CASSMLPGQAYYGYTF,TGTGCCAGCAGCATGTTACCGGGACAGGCGTACTATGGCTACACCTTC
few,TRBJ2-7,NA,TRBV3-1/TRBV3-2,CASSHPARRGDSDEQYF,TGTGCCAGCAGCCACCCCGCGCGCAGGGGGGATTCGGACGAGCAGTACTTC
NA,TRBJ1-6,NA,TRBV7-2,CASSLAVGYGSPLHF,TGTGCCAGCAGCTTAGCGGTAGGGTATGGTTCACCCCTCCACTTT
NA,TRBJ2-3,NA,TRBV6-5,CASAAGSSDTQYF,TGTGCCAGCGCCGCGGGGTCCTCAGATACGCAGTATTTT
NA,TRBJ2-3,TRBD2,TRBV7-2,CASSSGLAPDTQYF,TGTGCCAGCAGCTCCGGACTAGCCCCAGATACGCAGTATTTT
NA,TRBJ2-1,TRBD2,TRBV5-1,CASHISGGVYNEQFF,TGCGCCAGCCACATTAGCGGGGGGGTCTACAATGAGCAGTTCTTC
NA,TRBJ2-1,NA,TRBV6-2/TRBV6-3,CASSTYRSNEQFF,TGTGCCAGCAGTACCTACCGGAGCAATGAGCAGTTCTTC
few,TRBJ2-1,TRBD1,TRBV30,CAWAGQGAVNEQFF,TGTGCCTGGGCCGGACAGGGGGCTGTTAATGAGCAGTTCTTC
NA,TRBJ2-5,NA,TRBV4-2,CASSQEAAGAGETQYF,TGTGCCAGCAGCCAAGAAGCTGCGGGGGCCGGGGAGACCCAGTACTTC
NA,TRBJ2-5,TRBD2,TRBV9,CASSVEGGSMETQYF,TGTGCCAGCAGCGTAGAGGGCGGGAGTATGGAGACCCAGTACTTC
NA,TRBJ2-7,NA,TRBV20-1,CSVGGFHEQYF,TGCAGTGTAGGGGGGTTCCACGAGCAGTACTTC